The clone carrying this T cell receptor (beta chain) was counted at least ten times. Antigen: not known. TCRdb independently ran MiXCR on the 5' RACE reads; one entry per CDR3 protein. The table lists 340,000 or so distinct CDR3 sequences, around 12% of them singletons, with roughly 3% in the top ten. The data derive from a study of T cells after yellow fever vaccination. Study at large: Low-cell-number fractions were prepared with SMART-Seq v4 Ultra Low Input.

Trimming cost V 7 bases and J 1 base; bases outside gene matches: 11. CDR1 and CDR2 from the germline V gene are SQVTM and ANQGSEA. The CDR3 is 15 residues long. General observations from the study: When the response was secondary, it was weaker but reached its peak faster, day 5 versus 15.

This receptor was obtained from a man aged 18 to 30 who received the YFV17D yellow fever vaccine. The sequencing here drew on CD4+ T cells sorted from PBMCs, taken 15 days after the yellow fever booster vaccination. The genes are TRBV29-1 and TRBJ2-3; 7 nucleotides line up with TRBD2. The CDR3 loop is CSAGLGTSGTDTQYF. The CDR3 region has the DNA TGCAGCGCCGGGCTGGGAACTAGCGGCACAGATACGCAGTATTTT.